Presented here are 5 T cell receptor beta chains from one specimen sequenced in a study of OX40 agonist ivuxolimab in advanced cancers. The data were produced by immunoSEQ multiplex PCR, yet TCRdb's version contains in-frame clones alone and is incomplete. The repertoire includes tens of thousands of clones, 80% to 90% of them detected once, and 2.5% to 3% sits in the top ten. The sample was CD4+ or CD8+ T cells sorted from blood, taken in a trial of the OX40 agonist ivuxolimab. The receptors were gathered from an adult with an advanced solid tumor such as melanoma, head and neck, liver or kidney cancer.

V and J are TRBV5-4 and TRBJ2-3; 8 nucleotides match TRBD2. In germline, CDR1 is SGHNT, CDR2 YYREEE (reference sequence). After removal of 4 bases from V and 2 bases from J, the junction contained 3 bases not matched to a gene. CDR3 length: 14 residues. The CDR3 here is CASSLGGDTDTQYF. The CDR3 DNA is TGTGCCAGCAGCCTCGGGGGGGACACAGATACGCAGTATTTT.

The V call is TRBV6-5, the J call TRBJ1-3, with a weak D call TRBD1 (5 bases). The germline V gene has CDR1 MNHEY and CDR2 SVGAGI. The CDR3 has 15 amino acids. Trimming cost V 6 bases and J 1 base, with 13 bases left between them. CDR3 in DNA: TGTGCCAGCAGGAACACAGGAGGATCTGGAAACACCATATATTTT. Residues: CASRNTGGSGNTIYF.

The V gene is TRBV7-6, the J gene TRBJ1-1, with D maybe TRBD1 (5 bases). From germline, CDR1 is SGHVS and CDR2 FNYEAQ. The CDR3 is 16 amino acids. V lost 1 base and J lost 6, with 18 bases in between. The CDR3, as DNA: TGTGCCAGCAGCTTAGGTCCGGGGCCCTTAGGCCCTGAAGCTTTCTTT. Translation gives CASSLGPGPLGPEAFF. Supplemented by reference TRBV7-6 and TRBJ1-1, the full variable domain reads GAGVSQSPRYKVTKRGQDVALRCDPISGHVSLYWYRQALGQGPEFLTYFNYEAQQDKSGLPNDRFSAERPEGSISTLTIQRTEQRDSAMYRCASSLGPGPLGPEAFFGQGTRLTVV.

The chain combines TRBV9 with TRBJ2-6; D remains ambiguous. Trimming removed 4 bases at V and 0 bases at J, with 5 bases between. CDR1 and CDR2 from the germline V gene are SGDLS and YYNGEE. CDR3 length: 14 amino acids. CDR3 protein: CASSPLSGANVLTF. The CDR3 DNA reads as TGTGCCAGCAGCCCTCTCTCTGGGGCCAACGTCCTGACTTTC.

The genes are TRBV4-1 and TRBJ2-5; the match to TRBD1 covers 8 bases. Near its end, the DNA agrees better with TRBJ2-7, so the J call may be wrong. CDR3 size: 14 residues. CDR1 and CDR2 (germline): MGHRA, YSYEKL. CDR3 protein: CASSQGGQGFEQYF. DNA for the CDR3: TGCGCCAGCAGCCAAGGAGGACAGGGTTTCGAGCAGTACTTC.